This entry concerns a single TCR beta chain. This clonotype was detected ten times or more. The target of this receptor is not known. Per-base quality was not reported, and no clone a single base away is much larger than it. The sample belongs to a study of breast tumors, draining lymph nodes, adjacent tissues listed by TCRdb under 2016. Study-wide context: The study compared TCR beta repertoires across tumor, adjacent nontumor tissue and axillary lymph nodes from breast cancer patients. In human breast cancer, the study set out to evaluate how tumor, surrounding tissue and draining lymph node repertoires relate to one another and whether T cells may move between these sites. General study outcomes and caveats: The conclusion that tumor T cells originate in lymph nodes was framed as consistent with a hypothesis rather than directly demonstrated. Tumor T-cell repertoires showed less diversity than lymph node repertoires and more diversity than nontumor tissue repertoires, and tumor T-cell repertoires showed preferential V and J gene usage. A scenario in which most tumor T cells derive from the lymph node and then expand within tumor tissue was judged to be consistent with the data. The similarity between tumor and nontumor tissue repertoires was significantly greater in luminal-like breast cancer than in basal-like breast cancer.

The CDR3 measures 14 amino acids from cysteine to phenylalanine. CDR3 DNA only is kept here, 42 bases in frame from base 1. Reading the germline V gene gives CDR1 MGHRA and CDR2 YSYEKL. V gives up 3 bases and J gives up 2 bases, and the segment between their germline ends measures 10 bases. Sequencing took place on an Illumina HiSeq 2000. Multiplex PCR amplification was used to generate the TCR beta chain libraries. High-throughput sequencing was used to analyze the amplified TCR beta chain products. In-frame beta chains were kept once TCRdb had trimmed the public reads at Q25 with fastp and called clones with MiXCR. Rows with a matching CDR3 protein are joined into one entry that keeps the most common DNA and genes. Recorded for this sample are 180,000 or so distinct CDR3 sequences; approximately 30% of them occurred a single time. The ten top clones hold around 4.5% of the sample. Lymph node samples were obtained from the axillary draining lymph nodes of breast cancer patients.

Sequenced input: axillary lymph node tissue. The rearrangement joined TRBV4-1 to TRBJ2-5; a tentative D match to TRBD1 spans 6 bases. The sequence was collected from a female donor with breast cancer. Some clones in this sample may be carry-over from other donors' samples. This receptor has the CDR3 CASSQGAPQETQYF. DNA sequence: TGCGCCAGCAGCCAGGGGGCCCCTCAAGAGACCCAGTACTTC.